These 8 T cell receptor beta chains came from one sample sequenced in a study of blood T cell repertoires in COVID-19. Clones were read by immunoSEQ multiplex PCR, and TCRdb kept only the in-frame ones, dropping some. The sample shows about 76,000 clones, about 81% of them seen only once. Sequencing was performed on peripheral blood. These TCRs come from a human donor in a cohort sampled during active COVID-19.

This sequence joins TRBV6-5 and TRBJ2-1; weak D call: TRBD1 (6 bases). The CDR3 contains 14 residues. V was pared by 6 bases and J by 5 bases, with 14 bases between. From germline, CDR1 is MNHEY and CDR2 SVGAGI. The CDR3, as DNA: TGTGCCAGCAGAGACCGGGACATCAACAATGAGCAGTTCTTC. Translated, it gives CASRDRDINNEQFF.

In this sample, this clone turned up a few times. This chain uses TRBV10-2 with TRBJ1-1, with D tentatively TRBD1 (5 bases). Germline V gene data show CDR1 as WSHSY and CDR2 as SAAADI. V lost 6 bases and J 8 bases, leaving 13 bases between the germline ends. The CDR3 is 12 amino acids. CDR3 residues: CASRPFPGEAFF. The CDR3 coding sequence is TGCGCCAGCAGACCCTTCCCAGGGGAAGCTTTCTTT.

This chain links TRBV2 with TRBJ2-5; D is perhaps TRBD2 (7 bases). With 7 bases removed from V and 2 bases from J, the gap between germline ends came to 14 bases. The CDR3 extends over 14 amino acids. Germline V gene sequence: CDR1 SNHLY, CDR2 FYNNEI. The CDR3 loop is CASMGGLPQETQYF. The CDR3 nucleotides are TGTGCCAGCATGGGGGGGCTACCACAAGAGACCCAGTACTTC.

The chain combines TRBV21-1 with TRBJ1-2; TRBD1 is the table's D call, not checked against the DNA. TRBV21-1 is marked as a pseudogene. The CDR3 extends over 16 amino acids. CDR3 nucleotides: TGTGCCAGCAGCAACCCTGGGACAGCGACTAACTATGGCTACACCTTC. This codes for CASSNPGTATNYGYTF.

This clone was picked up a small number of times. The chain employs TRBV20-1 and TRBJ2-7; D is unclear. This CDR3 spans 13 amino acids. In germline, CDR1 is DFQATT, CDR2 SNEGSKA (reference sequence). Between the trimmed V and J ends, which lost 3 bases and 0 bases, there was a span of 9 bases. In DNA form, the CDR3 reads TGCAGTGCTAGTGGTCCTAGCTCCTACGAGCAGTACTTC. Protein: CSASGPSSYEQYF.

The genes are TRBV5-6 and TRBJ2-2; the match to TRBD2 covers 8 bases. Germline CDR1 SGHDT, CDR2 YYEEEE. The CDR3 has 17 amino acids. J gave up 6 bases and V 4 bases, and 14 bases lay outside the gene matches. CDR3 DNA sequence: TGTGCCAGCAGCCCGTGGGGTCTAGCGGGTCAGGCCGGGGAGCTGTTTTTT. Translation: CASSPWGLAGQAGELFF.

The gene calls are TRBV10-1 and TRBJ2-2, with D tentatively TRBD2 (6 bases). Germline V gene lookup returns CDR1 WNHNN and CDR2 SYGVQD (reference sequence). This CDR3 has 15 amino acids. The V end lost 3 bases, the J end lost 0 bases, and 8 bases lay between the germline ends. The DNA of the CDR3 is TGCGCCAGCAGTGACCCTAGCGCGAACACCGGGGAGCTGTTTTTT. Its protein is CASSDPSANTGELFF.

This rearrangement joins TRBV6-5 to TRBJ2-5, with TRBD2 as a possible D gene (6 bases). The CDR3 is 15 amino acids. Trimming stripped 1 base from V and 2 bases from J, with 11 bases between. CDR1 MNHEY and CDR2 SVGAGI come from the germline V gene. The CDR3, as DNA: TGTGCCAGCAGTTACTTTGCCGGGGGTCAAGAGACCCAGTACTTC. Residues: CASSYFAGGQETQYF.